The 2 T cell receptor beta chains listed next were all sequenced from one sample in a study of naive CD8 T cells in extremely preterm neonates. Assay: immunoSEQ multiplex PCR; the TCRdb copy retains only in-frame clones and omits some. The sample contains around 7,000 clones, 98% of which appear only once. What was sequenced was naive CD8+ T cells from blood. The receptors derive from a human donor in good health.

The rearrangement joins TRBV27 to TRBJ1-1, with a tentative D call TRBD1 (5 bases). This CDR3 has 12 amino acids. Germline V gives CDR1 MNHEY, CDR2 SMNVEV (reference sequence). V gave up 3 bases and J gave up 6 bases, with 8 bases separating them. The CDR3: CASSFQGAEAFF. DNA for the CDR3: TGTGCCAGCAGTTTCCAAGGGGCTGAAGCTTTCTTT.

The chain is built from TRBV6-4 and TRBJ2-2; TRBD1 matches 10 bases. The V gene end was trimmed by 5 bases and the J gene end by 5 bases; junction bases not matched to a gene: 5. The germline V gene has CDR1 MRHNA and CDR2 SNTAGT. This CDR3 has 15 amino acids. CDR3 protein: CASSPGQGTTGELFF. Here the CDR3 DNA reads TGTGCCAGCAGTCCGGGACAGGGGACGACCGGGGAGCTGTTTTTT.